A selection of T cell receptor beta chains follows, all from one sample in a study of blood T cell repertoires in COVID-19. Repertoires were generated with immunoSEQ multiplex PCR, while TCRdb's copy carries only in-frame clones and drops some. The table includes some 320,000 clones, 87% detected once. The sequencing input was PBMCs or T cells enriched from blood (not recorded which). These receptors were taken from a woman aged 25 to 39 who had recovered from COVID-19. The CDR3 runs from the conserved cysteine through the conserved F or W. A D gene is named only where the DNA matches it firmly. Clone size, where shown, is once, few, many, or a class for clones that have expanded.

size: .
D: .
length: 15
V: TRBV13
J: TRBJ1-5
DNA: TGTGCCAGCAGCAAAGGGGGTGGGAGCAATCAGCCCCAGCATTTT
CDR3: CASSKGGGSNQPQHF

size: .
D: TRBD1
length: 15
V: TRBV20-1
J: TRBJ1-2
DNA: TGCAGTGCTAGTTCCGGACAGGGGGCAGAATATGGCTACACCTTC
CDR3: CSASSGQGAEYGYTF

size: .
D: .
length: 13
V: TRBV5-1
J: TRBJ1-2
DNA: TGCGCCAGCAGCTCCAGGGAAAACTATGGCTACACCTTC
CDR3: CASSSRENYGYTF

size: .
D: .
length: 13
V: TRBV2
J: TRBJ1-1
DNA: TGTGCCAGCAGTTTGGATGAGGGCACTGAAGCTTTCTTT
CDR3: CASSLDEGTEAFF

size: few
D: .
length: 13
V: TRBV12-3/TRBV12-4
J: TRBJ1-6
DNA: TGTGCCAGCAGTTTACCGGGTTATTCACCCCTCCACTTT
CDR3: CASSLPGYSPLHF

size: .
D: TRBD1
length: 14
V: TRBV30
J: TRBJ1-2
DNA: TGTGCCTGGAGTGGGACAGGGGTGGGCTATGGCTACACCTTC
CDR3: CAWSGTGVGYGYTF

size: once
D: TRBD2
length: 15
V: TRBV5-4
J: TRBJ2-3
DNA: TGTGCCAGCAGCTTGCGCGGGGGGGTCACAGATACGCAGTATTTT
CDR3: CASSLRGGVTDTQYF

size: .
D: .
length: 14
V: TRBV6-5
J: TRBJ1-2
DNA: TGTGCCAGCAGAACGGGCCGGGAGACGGAGGGCTACACCTTC
CDR3: CASRTGRETEGYTF

size: .
D: TRBD1
length: 15
V: TRBV10-3
J: TRBJ2-1
DNA: TGTGCCATCAGTGAATCTGGACAGGGTGGGGATGAGCAGTTCTTC
CDR3: CAISESGQGGDEQFF

size: .
D: TRBD1
length: 14
V: TRBV5-6
J: TRBJ1-2
DNA: TGTGCCAGCAGCCGACAGGGTATATCCTATGGCTACACCTTC
CDR3: CASSRQGISYGYTF

size: .
D: TRBD2
length: 15
V: TRBV9
J: TRBJ2-5
DNA: TGTGCCAGCAGCGAGACCGGGACTAGCCCCGAGACCCAGTACTTC
CDR3: CASSETGTSPETQYF

size: .
D: TRBD1
length: 14
V: TRBV6-5
J: TRBJ1-4
DNA: TGTGCCAGCAGGTGGACAGGGGAGGGAGAAAAACTGTTTTTT
CDR3: CASRWTGEGEKLFF

size: .
D: .
length: 15
V: TRBV19
J: TRBJ2-2
DNA: TGTGCCAGCGGGGGAGGTCCGAAGAACACCGGGGAGCTGTTTTTT
CDR3: CASGGGPKNTGELFF

size: .
D: .
length: 12
V: TRBV5-1
J: TRBJ2-3
DNA: TGCGCCAGCAGCTTAGAGAAAGATACGCAGTATTTT
CDR3: CASSLEKDTQYF

size: .
D: .
length: 17
V: TRBV19
J: TRBJ2-1
DNA: TGTGCCAGTAGTGGCCGAGGGGGGGGGTACCTCATGGATGAGCAGTTCTTC
CDR3: CASSGRGGGYLMDEQFF

size: .
D: .
length: 16
V: TRBV5-5
J: TRBJ1-2
DNA: TGTGCCAGCAGCTTGTCAGCCCCGACAGGAGACTATGGCTACACCTTC
CDR3: CASSLSAPTGDYGYTF

size: .
D: .
length: 14
V: TRBV27
J: TRBJ1-1
DNA: TGTGCCAGCAGTTTAAACCGGGGGAACACTGAAGCTTTCTTT
CDR3: CASSLNRGNTEAFF

size: .
D: .
length: 13
V: TRBV2
J: TRBJ2-7
DNA: TGTGCCACCACCAGGGTCAGGGGCCACGAGCAGTACTTC
CDR3: CATTRVRGHEQYF

size: .
D: .
length: 16
V: TRBV6-5
J: TRBJ2-5
DNA: TGTGCCAGCAGTTACTCGTTTGGGGGGTACCAAGAGACCCAGTACTTC
CDR3: CASSYSFGGYQETQYF

size: .
D: TRBD1
length: 15
V: TRBV5-1
J: TRBJ1-1
DNA: TGCGCCAGCAGCAGGGATGGACAGGGGGTTACTGAAGCTTTCTTT
CDR3: CASSRDGQGVTEAFF

size: .
D: TRBD2
length: 15
V: TRBV4-2
J: TRBJ2-1
DNA: TGTGCCAGCAGCCAAGGCACGGGGGGGGACAATGAGCAGTTCTTC
CDR3: CASSQGTGGDNEQFF

size: .
D: TRBD2
length: 17
V: TRBV28
J: TRBJ2-5
DNA: TGTGCCAGCAGTCCGTCCGAGAGCGGGGGGGCCCCAGAGACCCAGTACTTC
CDR3: CASSPSESGGAPETQYF

size: .
D: .
length: 13
V: TRBV28
J: TRBJ1-5
DNA: TGTGCCAGCAGGCGACAGAGCAGTCAGCCCCAGCATTTT
CDR3: CASRRQSSQPQHF

size: .
D: TRBD1
length: 13
V: TRBV25-1
J: TRBJ1-6
DNA: TGTGCCAGCAGTGTTACAGGGGAATCACCCCTCCACTTT
CDR3: CASSVTGESPLHF

size: .
D: .
length: 13
V: TRBV28
J: TRBJ1-1
DNA: TGTGCCAGCAGTCAATCACAGGGTGATGAAGCTTTCTTT
CDR3: CASSQSQGDEAFF

size: .
D: .
length: 14
V: TRBV27
J: TRBJ1-1
DNA: TGTGCCAGCAGTCAGGGCAGAGGCGGCACTGAAGCTTTCTTT
CDR3: CASSQGRGGTEAFF

size: .
D: TRBD1
length: 16
V: TRBV28
J: TRBJ1-2
DNA: TGTGCCAGCAGCGGGGACAGGGGCCCCTTCAACTATGGCTACACCTTC
CDR3: CASSGDRGPFNYGYTF

size: .
D: .
length: 15
V: TRBV19
J: TRBJ2-3
DNA: TGTGCCAGTAGTACCCAACCGGGTGTCACAGATACGCAGTATTTT
CDR3: CASSTQPGVTDTQYF

size: .
D: .
length: 13
V: TRBV5-4
J: TRBJ1-4
DNA: TGTGCCAGCAGTGAGCAGGTCGATGAAAAACTGTTTTTT
CDR3: CASSEQVDEKLFF

size: .
D: .
length: 15
V: TRBV3-1/TRBV3-2
J: TRBJ1-5
DNA: TGTGCCAGCAGCCCGATGGCCGGGGGTGGTCAGCCCCAGCATTTT
CDR3: CASSPMAGGGQPQHF

size: .
D: TRBD1
length: 14
V: TRBV30
J: TRBJ1-5
DNA: TGTGCCTGGAGTTACACAGGGGGGTATCAGCCCCAGCATTTT
CDR3: CAWSYTGGYQPQHF

size: once
D: .
length: 16
V: TRBV4-1
J: TRBJ2-3
DNA: TGCGCCAGCAGCCAAGGGGAGGCAGACCACACAGATACGCAGTATTTT
CDR3: CASSQGEADHTDTQYF

size: .
D: .
length: 13
V: TRBV12-3/TRBV12-4
J: TRBJ2-7
DNA: TGTGCCAGCAGCCCACAGGTAACCTACGAGCAGTACTTC
CDR3: CASSPQVTYEQYF

size: .
D: .
length: 17
V: TRBV10-3
J: TRBJ1-3
DNA: TGTGCCATCAGTGAGTCCCCCTCCGTCAGCTCTGGAAACACCATATATTTT
CDR3: CAISESPSVSSGNTIYF

size: .
D: TRBD2
length: 15
V: TRBV5-1
J: TRBJ2-7
DNA: TGCGCCAGCAGCCTCGGGACTAGCGGGGGGGATCGGCAGTACTTC
CDR3: CASSLGTSGGDRQYF

size: .
D: .
length: 14
V: TRBV10-3
J: TRBJ1-2
DNA: TGTGCCATCAGGGACAGCGATCTTAACTATGGCTACACCTTC
CDR3: CAIRDSDLNYGYTF

size: .
D: .
length: 14
V: TRBV28
J: TRBJ2-7
DNA: TGTGCCAGCAAGAACCCAGGAAGCGGGCTCAGGCAGTACTTC
CDR3: CASKNPGSGLRQYF

size: once
D: .
length: 19
V: TRBV5-6
J: TRBJ1-1
DNA: TGTGCCAGCAGCTTGTACGGGGGAGCAAACCTTAAGTTGAACACTGAAGCTTTCTTT
CDR3: CASSLYGGANLKLNTEAFF

size: .
D: .
length: 15
V: TRBV9
J: TRBJ1-2
DNA: TGTGCCAGCAGCCCAAGAAACACACCTAACTATGGCTACACCTTC
CDR3: CASSPRNTPNYGYTF

size: .
D: TRBD1
length: 13
V: TRBV12-3/TRBV12-4
J: TRBJ2-7
DNA: TGTGCCAGCAGTTTTAGGGGGCTCTACGAGCAGTACTTC
CDR3: CASSFRGLYEQYF

size: .
D: .
length: 15
V: TRBV4-2
J: TRBJ2-2
DNA: TGTGCCAGCAGGGAACAGGGAGCGAACACCGGGGAGCTGTTTTTT
CDR3: CASREQGANTGELFF

size: .
D: .
length: 14
V: TRBV6-5
J: TRBJ2-3
DNA: TGTGCCAGCAGTTACAAGCAAGGGGCAGATACGCAGTATTTT
CDR3: CASSYKQGADTQYF

size: .
D: .
length: 12
V: TRBV4-1
J: TRBJ1-1
DNA: TGCGCCAGCAGCCACAGGGACACTGAAGCTTTCTTT
CDR3: CASSHRDTEAFF

size: few
D: .
length: 14
V: TRBV30
J: TRBJ1-4
DNA: TGTGCCTGGAGTGCAACGCGGGGGTATGAAAAACTGTTTTTT
CDR3: CAWSATRGYEKLFF

size: .
D: TRBD1
length: 16
V: TRBV7-9
J: TRBJ1-2
DNA: TGTGCCAGCAGCTTAGACGTCCTGGCAGGGGGCTATGGCTACACCTTC
CDR3: CASSLDVLAGGYGYTF

size: .
D: TRBD1
length: 15
V: TRBV6-5
J: TRBJ2-7
DNA: TGTGCCAGCAGTAATCGACAGGGAAGAGTCTACGAGCAGTACTTC
CDR3: CASSNRQGRVYEQYF

size: .
D: TRBD2
length: 15
V: TRBV7-6
J: TRBJ2-1
DNA: TGTGCCAGCACCCCGGGCGGGGGCTCCTACAATGAGCAGTTCTTC
CDR3: CASTPGGGSYNEQFF

size: .
D: .
length: 13
V: TRBV10-3
J: TRBJ1-1
DNA: TGTGCCATCACTCAGGGCCCGAACACTGAAGCTTTCTTT
CDR3: CAITQGPNTEAFF

size: .
D: TRBD1
length: 16
V: TRBV19
J: TRBJ1-5
DNA: TGTGCCAGTAGTATAGCTACCAGGGGGTGGGTTCAGCCCCAGCATTTT
CDR3: CASSIATRGWVQPQHF

size: .
D: .
length: 14
V: TRBV2
J: TRBJ1-2
DNA: TGTGCCAGCAGTGGAGATCAGGGTACTGGTGGCTACACCTTC
CDR3: CASSGDQGTGGYTF

size: once
D: .
length: 13
V: TRBV6-5
J: TRBJ1-1
DNA: TGTGCCAGCAGTAGGACAGTGGACACTGAAGCTTTCTTT
CDR3: CASSRTVDTEAFF

size: .
D: .
length: 14
V: TRBV7-9
J: TRBJ1-6
DNA: TGTGCCAGCAGCTTACGACAGGCTAATTCACCCCTCCACTTT
CDR3: CASSLRQANSPLHF

size: .
D: .
length: 15
V: TRBV6-5
J: TRBJ1-5
DNA: .
CDR3: CASILDRGGNQPQHF

size: .
D: TRBD1
length: 16
V: TRBV5-4
J: TRBJ1-1
DNA: TGTGCCAGCAGCCTAGGGGACTACAGGGGGCCTGGTGAAGCTTTCTTT
CDR3: CASSLGDYRGPGEAFF

size: .
D: TRBD1
length: 15
V: TRBV3-1/TRBV3-2
J: TRBJ1-6
DNA: TGTGCCAGCAGCCAAGTAGGACAGGGCGGTTCACCCCTCCACTTT
CDR3: CASSQVGQGGSPLHF